This record concerns one T cell receptor (beta chain) sequence. Its antigen remains unknown. Clones were sequenced by immunoSEQ multiplex PCR, and TCRdb holds only the in-frame ones, with some missing. The sample yields about 15,000 clones, 80% to 95% seen once. This record comes from a study of T cell clones after liver transplantation. Study summary: Samples came from ITN030ST, which attempted immunosuppression withdrawal within 2 years of liver transplantation.

The germline V gene has CDR1 SGDLS and CDR2 YYNGEE. The V and J ends lost 3 bases and 2 bases, in that order; junction bases with no gene match: 4. This CDR3 spans 14 amino acids. Regarding the study as a whole: In 5 of 8 subjects, circulating graft-donor-reactive CD4 TCRbeta sequences fell significantly after transplant.

Sorting of unstimulated PBMCs yielded separate CD3+CD4+ and CD3+CD8+ fractions. This TCR was recovered from a human donor who received a liver transplant. Sequences were derived from CD8+ T cells from blood, sampled before liver transplant. This sequence joins TRBV9 and TRBJ2-7; 8 bases align to TRBD2. In nucleotides, the CDR3 is TGTGCCAGCAGCGCCGGACTAGCAGCCTACGAGCAGTACTTC. This sequence encodes CASSAGLAAYEQYF.